This TCR beta chain comes out of a study of control samples from healthy donors and cancer patients (dated by TCRdb to the early 2020s). V loses 0 bases of germline sequence and J loses 5 bases, and the interval between the two ends is 13 bases. The CDR3 measures 16 amino acids from cysteine to phenylalanine. CDR3 DNA only is kept here, 48 bases in frame from base 1. CDR1 and CDR2 were assigned from the germline V gene as KGHSH and LQKENI. About this clone itself: What antigen it recognizes has not been identified. No base quality information exists; no much larger clone differs at one position.

Receptor amplification or capture employed the immunoSEQ multiplex PCR assay. TCRdb's version of the immuneACCESS table is confined to in-frame rearrangements and falls short of the full clone set. An unresolved V gene accounts for under half of the shortfall where checked; the remainder is of unknown origin. This sample gives approximately 100,000 clones in total; roughly nine tenths of them show up just once. Jointly, the top ten make up over 20% of the sample. The source of this sequence is a man between 25 and 39 years old in good health. The specimen was blood. The sequence joins TRBV18 to TRBJ1-4; 5 matching bases give a weak D call of TRBD1. CDR3 sequence: CASSPPSGQGNEKLFF. The sequence in DNA is TGTGCCAGCTCACCACCGAGCGGCCAGGGAAATGAAAAACTGTTTTTT.